This TCR beta chain was identified during a study of blood T cell repertoires in COVID-19. Across the study: The United States, Italy and Spain were the sources of the acute and convalescent COVID-19 samples.

The data were produced by immunoSEQ multiplex PCR, yet TCRdb's version contains in-frame clones alone and is incomplete. The repertoire consists of about half a million clones, with 80% to 90% occurring once and the leading ten covering under 9.5%. Germline V lookup: CDR1 MNHEY, CDR2 SVGAGI. The CDR3 is 16 residues long. Trimming took off 2 bases at V and 0 bases at J, with 10 bases between the two ends. This clone was observed a handful of times. The receptor comes from a woman aged 60-70 years who had recovered from COVID-19. The chain is built from TRBV6-5 and TRBJ2-2, with D perhaps TRBD2 (6 bases). The specimen was PBMCs or T cells enriched from blood (not recorded which). The CDR3 sequence: CASSYLGTANTGELFF. The CDR3 nucleotides are TGTGCCAGCAGTTACCTCGGGACTGCGAACACCGGGGAGCTGTTTTTT.